This entry concerns a single T cell receptor beta chain. The antigen is not known. This sample stems from a study of T cell responses to AZD1222 COVID-19 vaccine. Study background: The study pooled second doses at about 4 or about 12 weeks.

The V end lost 3 bases, the J end lost 7 bases, and 17 bases lay between the germline ends. CDR1 and CDR2 (germline): SGDLS, YYNGEE. This CDR3 region has 15 residues. Notes on the study in general: Donors were chiefly white British, with a greater number of females, and clonal diversity was perhaps underestimated.

Here immunoSEQ multiplex PCR was the method, and the copy in TCRdb shows in-frame clones only, minus some. The table has 150,000 to 200,000 clones, 90% to 95% seen once; the top ten hold about 9.2%. This sequence joins TRBV9 and TRBJ2-1; possibly TRBD1 or TRBD2 for D (5 bases each). The receptor's source is an adult in good health. The sample was peripheral blood, taken on day 0 of AZD1222 vaccination. In DNA, the CDR3 is TGTGCCAGCAGCGCAGCCGGGACCCCCCCAAATGAGCAGTTCTTC. This gives the protein CASSAAGTPPNEQFF.